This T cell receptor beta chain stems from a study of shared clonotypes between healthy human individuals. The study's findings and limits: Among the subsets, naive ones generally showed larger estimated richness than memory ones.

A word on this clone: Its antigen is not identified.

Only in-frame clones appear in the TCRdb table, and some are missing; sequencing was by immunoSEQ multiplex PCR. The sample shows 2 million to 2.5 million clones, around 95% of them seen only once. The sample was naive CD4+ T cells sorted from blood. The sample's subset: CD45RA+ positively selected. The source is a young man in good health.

The CDR3 region is CASSGGDGSYEQYF. The CDR3 DNA is TGCGCCAGCAGCGGCGGGGACGGCTCCTACGAGCAGTACTTC. The chain is built from TRBV5-1 and TRBJ2-7, with a possible D match to TRBD2 (6 bases). V lost 4 bases, J lost 0 bases, and 11 bases lay in between. The CDR3 consists of 14 residues. Germline CDR1 and CDR2: SGHRS and YFSETQ.